The T cell receptor beta chain under discussion was sequenced for a study of cytomegalovirus exposure and HLA in healthy donors. Overall study context: Early release data held 85 million or so unique TCRs from HLA-typed donors. Ancestry clustering placed more than 65% of more than 350 genotyped donors in the Caucasian-associated cluster. Whole-study results and caveats: An analysis was carried out at a later point. It showed that HLA-associated TCR beta chains were more clonally expanded than equally common non-associated chains. In an earlier analysis, most TCR beta V segments were productive about 87% or about 30% of the time.

This clone has only a few counts. What it binds is unknown. V lost 2 bases and J 1 base, leaving 13 bases between the germline ends. Germline CDR1 reads LGHNA; CDR2 reads YSLEER. This CDR3 region has 16 residues. The study ran its PCR with 60 Vbeta and 13 Jbeta primers. The protocol was immunoSEQ multiplex PCR, while the TCRdb copy is restricted to in-frame clones and leaves out a portion. The repertoire holds about 150,000 clones, with 80% to 90% as singletons. This chain uses TRBV4-3 with TRBJ2-3; D might be TRBD2 (5 bases). The sample was PBMCs. The receptor comes from a man between 18 and 29 years old in good health and CMV-seronegative. The CDR3: CASSQRLDLRTDTQYF. In DNA, the CDR3 is TGCGCCAGCAGCCAACGGCTGGACTTACGCACAGATACGCAGTATTTT.